Given below is one T cell receptor beta chain in context. Time point indicated: patch test 2, 6 weeks after DPC sensitization. Indicated treatment: therapeutic diphenylcyclopropenone sensitization with weekly scalp DPC. The study's library attached unique molecular identifiers to single cDNA molecules. TCRdb itself ran the RACE reads through MiXCR, one entry per CDR3 protein. The table has roughly 94,000 distinct CDR3 sequences, about 9.6% seen once. The entry originates in a study of human T cells and chemical hapten exposure. Study information: Weekly scalp doses of diphenylcyclopropenone were given to patients during the roughly 26-week study.

The CDR3 spans 13 residues. Per the germline V gene, CDR1 is MDHEN and CDR2 is SYDVKM. This sample comprised whole blood, obtained in connection with sensitization to the hapten diphenylcyclopropenone (DPC). The source of this sequence is a woman between 35 and 50 years old with alopecia areata. Some clones in this sample may be carry-over from other donors' samples. This chain connects TRBV28 to TRBJ2-7, with 9 nucleotides matching TRBD2. In DNA, the CDR3 is TGTGCGATCGTGGGACTAGCTGTGTACGAGCAGTACTTC. Translation gives CAIVGLAVYEQYF.